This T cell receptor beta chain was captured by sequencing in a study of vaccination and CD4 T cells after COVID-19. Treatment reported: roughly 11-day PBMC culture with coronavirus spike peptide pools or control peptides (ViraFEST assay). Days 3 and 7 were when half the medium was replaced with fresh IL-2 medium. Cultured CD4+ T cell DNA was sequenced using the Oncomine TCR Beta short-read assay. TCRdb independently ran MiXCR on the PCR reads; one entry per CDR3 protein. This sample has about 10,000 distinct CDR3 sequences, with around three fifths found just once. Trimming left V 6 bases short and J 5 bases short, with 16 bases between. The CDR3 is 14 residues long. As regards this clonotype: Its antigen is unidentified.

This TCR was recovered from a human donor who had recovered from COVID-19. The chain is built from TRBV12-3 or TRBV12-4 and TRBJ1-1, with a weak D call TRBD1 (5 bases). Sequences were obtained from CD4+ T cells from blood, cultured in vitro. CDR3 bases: TGTGCCAGCAGACGCACAGGCGGAACGACTGAAGCTTTCTTT. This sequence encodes CASRRTGGTTEAFF.